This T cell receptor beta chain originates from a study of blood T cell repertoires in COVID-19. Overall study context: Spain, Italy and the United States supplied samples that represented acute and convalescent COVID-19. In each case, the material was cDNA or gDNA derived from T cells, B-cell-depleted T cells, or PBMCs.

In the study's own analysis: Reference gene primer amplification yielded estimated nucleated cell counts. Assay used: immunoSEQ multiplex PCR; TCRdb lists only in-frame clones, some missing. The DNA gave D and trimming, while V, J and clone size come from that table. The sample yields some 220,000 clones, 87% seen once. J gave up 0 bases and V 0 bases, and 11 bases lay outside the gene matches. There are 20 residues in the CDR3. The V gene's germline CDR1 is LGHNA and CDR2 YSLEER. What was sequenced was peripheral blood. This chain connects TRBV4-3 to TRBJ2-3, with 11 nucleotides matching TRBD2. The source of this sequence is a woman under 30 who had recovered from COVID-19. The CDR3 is CASSQDGPSGRPPSTDTQYF. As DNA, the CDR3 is TGCGCCAGCAGCCAAGATGGTCCTAGCGGGAGGCCACCTAGCACAGATACGCAGTATTTT.